The 26 T cell receptor beta chains below come from one sample, sequenced in a study of blood T cell repertoires in COVID-19. Measured with immunoSEQ multiplex PCR; TCRdb has only the in-frame clones, and not every one. Here the sample spans roughly 100,000 clones, approximately 85% being singletons. The sample was peripheral blood. The receptors shown here come from a man aged 35 to 55 with active or convalescent COVID-19.

The chain employs TRBV6-2 or TRBV6-3 and TRBJ1-3; no definite D call. This CDR3 has 15 residues. Trimming shortened V by 1 base and J by 1 base, and 8 bases separated the two germline ends. In germline, CDR1 is MNHEY, CDR2 SVGEGT. CDR3 residues: CASSYLGGSGNTIYF. The CDR3 DNA reads TGTGCCAGCAGTTACTTGGGAGGATCTGGAAACACCATATATTTT.

This chain links TRBV6-2 or TRBV6-3 with TRBJ1-6; D uncertain. Germline loops: CDR1 MNHEY, CDR2 SVGEGT. Trimming stripped 0 bases from V and 0 bases from J, with 9 bases between. The CDR3 extends over 17 amino acids. CDR3 in amino acids: CASSYSAGFSYNSPLHF. CDR3 bases: TGTGCCAGCAGTTACTCAGCAGGATTCTCCTATAATTCACCCCTCCACTTT.

Only a few counts were recorded for this clone. The chain recombines TRBV5-6 with TRBJ2-2, with TRBD1 matching over 10 bases. CDR1 and CDR2 (germline): SGHDT, YYEEEE. This CDR3 spans 14 amino acids. V shed 7 bases and J 4 bases; nucleotides not matched to a gene: 4. The CDR3 spells CASRGQGTTGELFF. The CDR3 DNA is TGTGCCAGCCGGGGACAGGGGACCACCGGGGAGCTGTTTTTT.

This clone is a singleton in its sample. The gene calls are TRBV12-3 or TRBV12-4 and TRBJ1-1; D ambiguous. The CDR3 has 11 residues. V was trimmed by 8 bases and J by 8 bases, leaving 12 bases between them. DNA for the CDR3: TGTGCCAGCTCCAACGGGAGGGAAGCTTTCTTT. It encodes CASSNGREAFF.

This chain connects TRBV2 to TRBJ1-1; 9 bases line up with TRBD1. The CDR3 covers 14 residues. The junction had 6 bases not matched to a gene; V was cut back by 6 bases and J by 4 bases. The germline CDR1 and CDR2 sequences are SNHLY and FYNNEI. Written as DNA, the CDR3 is TGTGCCAGCAGCTTACAGGGGGCTATCACTGAAGCTTTCTTT. It specifies CASSLQGAITEAFF.

The rearrangement links TRBV3-1 (or the pseudogene TRBV3-2) to TRBJ1-4, with a possible D match to TRBD1 (6 bases). V was clipped by 0 bases and J by 2 bases, with 10 bases between them. CDR1 is LGHDT, CDR2 YNNKEL, per germline (reference sequence). The CDR3 runs to 16 residues. The CDR3 nucleotides read TGTGCCAGCAGCCAAGATGGGGGGGCTACTAATGAAAAACTGTTTTTT. Amino acids: CASSQDGGATNEKLFF.

This clone has just a few counts. The chain combines TRBV19 with TRBJ1-4; D gene uncertain. V lost 5 bases and J 0 bases, leaving 10 bases between the germline ends. CDR1 and CDR2 from the germline V gene are LNHDA and SQIVND (reference sequence). The CDR3 sequence is 15 residues long. The CDR3 DNA is TGTGCCAGTAGTTCGCGCACTGCAACTAATGAAAAACTGTTTTTT. Translated: CASSSRTATNEKLFF.

This chain links TRBV7-3 with TRBJ1-1; 7 bases line up with TRBD1. In germline, CDR1 is SGHTA, CDR2 FQGTGA. The CDR3 totals 15 residues. The V gene end was trimmed by 1 base and the J gene end by 6 bases; junction bases not matched to a gene: 8. CDR3 in amino acids: CASSLRAGGLAEAFF. The CDR3 DNA sequence: TGTGCCAGCAGCTTAAGGGCAGGGGGTTTGGCTGAAGCTTTCTTT.

The CDR3, as DNA: TGTGCCAGCAGTTCCACAGGGGGCGAGAGTTACGAGCAGTACTTC. Translated: CASSSTGGESYEQYF. The chain is built from TRBV6-5 and TRBJ2-7; 9 bases agree with TRBD1. The germline V gene encodes CDR1 MNHEY and CDR2 SVGAGI. The CDR3 has 15 amino acids. V gave up 4 bases and J gave up 4 bases; unmatched junction bases: 8.

The chain carries TRBV7-9 and TRBJ1-4; D is ambiguous. Germline CDR1 SEHNR, CDR2 FQNEAQ (reference sequence). The V end lost 5 bases, the J end lost 4 bases, and 11 bases lay between the germline ends. This CDR3 has 14 residues. CDR3 residues: CASSQAGSNEKLFF. The CDR3 DNA reads as TGTGCCAGCAGCCAAGCGGGCAGTAATGAAAAACTGTTTTTT.

The chain recombines TRBV5-8 with TRBJ1-3; no reliable D call. Per germline, CDR1 SGHTS and CDR2 YDEGEE. Trimming removed 4 bases at V and 0 bases at J, with 11 bases between. There are 15 residues in the CDR3. CDR3 coding DNA: TGTGCCAGCAGCGGGCAGGCCTACTCTGGAAACACCATATATTTT. The encoded protein is CASSGQAYSGNTIYF.

V is TRBV4-2 and J is TRBJ2-1, with D maybe TRBD2 (7 bases). Germline CDR1 is LGHNA and CDR2 is YNFKEQ. This CDR3 is 14 amino acids long. The V end lost 4 bases, the J end lost 3 bases, and 10 bases lay between the germline ends. As DNA, the CDR3 is TGTGCCAGCAGCCGGGGGGGGCTCTACAATGAGCAGTTCTTC. Residues: CASSRGGLYNEQFF.

The V call is TRBV2, the J call TRBJ2-1; TRBD2 aligns across 9 bases. The CDR3 has 19 amino acids. The germline V gene has CDR1 SNHLY and CDR2 FYNNEI. V lost 4 bases, J lost 2 bases, and 15 bases stayed unmatched. CDR3 loop: CASSGEVWLAGNTYNEQFF. CDR3 DNA: TGTGCCAGCAGTGGGGAGGTCTGGCTAGCGGGGAACACCTACAATGAGCAGTTCTTC.

This clone was detected a few times. The gene calls are TRBV11-2 and TRBJ1-3, with TRBD1 identical over 7 bases. V gave up 3 bases and J gave up 1 base; unmatched junction bases: 12. Germline V gene sequence: CDR1 SGHAT, CDR2 FQNNGV. The CDR3 spans 18 residues. CDR3 coding DNA: TGTGCCAGCAGCTTGGCCGCGGGGACAGTGATTTCTGGAAACACCATATATTTT. The encoded protein is CASSLAAGTVISGNTIYF.

This chain joins TRBV19 and TRBJ1-1; 10 bases match TRBD1. This CDR3 contains 14 residues. V was pared by 3 bases and J by 6 bases, with 4 bases of the junction left unmatched. Germline CDR1 is LNHDA and CDR2 is SQIVND (reference sequence). Here the CDR3 DNA reads TGTGCCAGTAGTATGAGGGACAGGGGTGCTGAAGCTTTCTTT. It yields the protein CASSMRDRGAEAFF. The variable domain in full, completed from reference TRBV19 and TRBJ1-1, reads DGGITQSPKYLFRKEGQNVTLSCEQNLNHDAMYWYRQDPGQGLRLIYYSQIVNDFQKGDIAEGYSVSREKKESFPLTVTSAQKNPTAFYLCASSMRDRGAEAFFGQGTRLTVV.

This clone was counted a single time. The chain couples TRBV7-2 to TRBJ2-1, with 11 bases identical to TRBD2. The CDR3 has 15 residues. Trimming at V came to 2 bases and at J to 4 bases, leaving 1 base not matched to a gene. CDR1 SGHTA and CDR2 FQGNSA come from the germline V gene. The CDR3 bases are TGTGCCAGCAGCTTAACTAGCGGGGGTTACAATGAGCAGTTCTTC. This encodes CASSLTSGGYNEQFF.

The chain carries TRBV12-3 or TRBV12-4 and TRBJ1-1, with TRBD1 matching over 7 bases. The CDR3 spans 12 residues. V was clipped by 6 bases and J by 4 bases; unmatched bases: 2. The CDR3 DNA is TGTGCCAGCAGGCCAGGGGGCACTGAAGCTTTCTTT. Translating it yields CASRPGGTEAFF.

The rearrangement uses TRBV18 and TRBJ2-5, with TRBD1 matching over 7 bases. Germline assignment: CDR1 KGHSH and CDR2 LQKENI. This CDR3 has 14 amino acids. V was pared by 4 bases and J by 2 bases, with 4 bases of the junction left unmatched. CDR3 sequence reads: CASSLGTEQETQYF. As DNA, the CDR3 is TGTGCCAGCTCACTTGGGACAGAGCAAGAGACCCAGTACTTC.

V and J are TRBV12-5 and TRBJ2-2; D may be TRBD1 (6 bases). The V end lost 0 bases, the J end lost 4 bases, and 12 bases lay between the germline ends. CDR1 and CDR2 (germline): LGHNT, FRNRAP. The CDR3 consists of 16 residues. CDR3 amino acids: CASGLVLGQRTGELFF. The CDR3 coding sequence is TGTGCTAGTGGTTTGGTACTTGGACAGCGCACCGGGGAGCTGTTTTTT.

The V and J genes are TRBV7-2 and TRBJ2-3; 15 bases align to TRBD2. Germline lookup yields CDR1 SGHTA and CDR2 FQGNSA. V lost 2 bases, J lost 4 bases, and 10 bases stayed unmatched. This CDR3 contains 19 residues. CDR3 sequence (DNA): TGTGCCAGCAGCTTACGCGGACTAGCGGGGGGGTTTAGCGCAGATACGCAGTATTTT. It translates to CASSLRGLAGGFSADTQYF.

In this sample, this clone turned up once. The V gene is TRBV5-1, the J gene TRBJ1-6; the match to TRBD1 covers 10 bases. The CDR3 runs 13 residues. Germline CDR1 and CDR2: SGHRS and YFSETQ. Trimming at V came to 3 bases and at J to 11 bases, leaving 2 bases not matched to a gene. Here the CDR3 DNA reads TGCGCCAGCAGCTCGGGACAGGGGACACCCCTCCACTTT. Translated, it gives CASSSGQGTPLHF.

The rearrangement joins TRBV13 to TRBJ2-5; TRBD1 might be the D (6 bases). The length of the CDR3 is 15 residues. V lost 0 bases and J 2 bases, leaving 10 bases between the germline ends. Germline CDR1 is PRHDT and CDR2 is FYEKMQ (reference sequence). The CDR3 region is CASSLGQGNQETQYF. The CDR3 nucleotides read TGTGCCAGCAGCTTAGGACAGGGCAATCAAGAGACCCAGTACTTC.

The chain couples TRBV2 to TRBJ2-3, with 12 bases fitting TRBD1. CDR1 is SNHLY and CDR2 is FYNNEI in the germline V gene. V gave up 7 bases and J gave up 4 bases; unmatched junction bases: 3. There are 14 residues in the CDR3. The CDR3 coding sequence is TGTGCCAGCATCGGGACAGGGGGCGCAGATACGCAGTATTTT. This encodes CASIGTGGADTQYF.

The chain employs TRBV24-1 and TRBJ1-1; D unclear. CDR1 and CDR2 (germline): KGHDR, SFDVKD. This CDR3 is built from 16 residues. Trimming cost V 1 base and J 1 base, with 12 bases left between them. CDR3 DNA sequence: TGTGCCACCAGTGATTTCCCTCCGACTTCGAACACTGAAGCTTTCTTT. It codes for CATSDFPPTSNTEAFF.

This chain connects TRBV7-3 to TRBJ2-5; 8 nucleotides align to TRBD1. The CDR3 is 15 amino acids. CDR1 SGHTA and CDR2 FQGTGA come from the germline V gene. The V segment lost 2 bases and the J segment 4 bases; nucleotides outside the gene matches: 6. The CDR3 region has the DNA TGTGCCAGCAGCTTAGCCGGACAGGGTGGAGAGACCCAGTACTTC. It encodes CASSLAGQGGETQYF.

This clone occurred once. This chain links TRBV7-6 with TRBJ2-3, with 7 bases matching TRBD2. The CDR3 totals 16 residues. Trimming cost V 4 bases and J 0 bases; bases outside gene matches: 7. CDR1 is SGHVS, CDR2 FNYEAQ, per germline. CDR3 nucleotides: TGTGCCAGCAGCTCTCTCCCAGCGGGAAGCACAGATACGCAGTATTTT. Its protein is CASSSLPAGSTDTQYF.